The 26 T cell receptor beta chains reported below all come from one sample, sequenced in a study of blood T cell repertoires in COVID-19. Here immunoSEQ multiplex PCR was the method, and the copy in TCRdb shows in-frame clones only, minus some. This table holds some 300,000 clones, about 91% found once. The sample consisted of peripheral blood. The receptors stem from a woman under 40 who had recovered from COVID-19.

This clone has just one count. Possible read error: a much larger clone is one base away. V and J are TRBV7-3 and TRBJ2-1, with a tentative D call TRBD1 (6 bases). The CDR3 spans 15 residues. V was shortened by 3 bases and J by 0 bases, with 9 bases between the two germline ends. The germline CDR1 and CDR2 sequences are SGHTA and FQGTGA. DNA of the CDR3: TGTGCCAGCAGCTTCGGACAGAGCTCCTACAATGAGCAGTTCTTC. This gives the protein CASSFGQSSYNEQFF.

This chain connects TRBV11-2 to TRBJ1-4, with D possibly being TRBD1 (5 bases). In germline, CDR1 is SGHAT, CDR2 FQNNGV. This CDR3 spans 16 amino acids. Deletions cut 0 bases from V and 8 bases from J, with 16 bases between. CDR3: CASSLERGQGGEKLFF. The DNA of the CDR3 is TGTGCCAGCAGCTTAGAGAGGGGCCAAGGAGGGGAAAAACTGTTTTTT.

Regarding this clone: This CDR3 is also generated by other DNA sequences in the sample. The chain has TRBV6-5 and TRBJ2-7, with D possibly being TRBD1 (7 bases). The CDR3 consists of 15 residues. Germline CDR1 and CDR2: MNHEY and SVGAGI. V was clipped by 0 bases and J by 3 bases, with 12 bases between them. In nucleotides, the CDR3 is TGTGCCAGCAGTTACTCGTCAGGGGGGATCTACGAGCAGTACTTC. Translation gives CASSYSSGGIYEQYF.

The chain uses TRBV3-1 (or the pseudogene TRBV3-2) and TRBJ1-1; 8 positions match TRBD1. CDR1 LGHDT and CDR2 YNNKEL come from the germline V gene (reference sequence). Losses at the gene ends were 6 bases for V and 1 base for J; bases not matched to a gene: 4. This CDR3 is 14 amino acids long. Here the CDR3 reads CASRRTGRNTEAFF. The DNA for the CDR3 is TGTGCCAGCAGACGGACAGGGCGGAACACTGAAGCTTTCTTT.

Here the CDR3 reads CATEGQGGTEAFF. CDR3 nucleotides: TGTGCCACCGAAGGACAGGGGGGCACTGAAGCTTTCTTT. The chain combines TRBV24-1 with TRBJ1-1; 10 bases match TRBD1. Germline trimming cut 9 bases from V and 4 bases from J; bases unmatched to any gene: 4. CDR1 and CDR2 from the germline V gene are KGHDR and SFDVKD. This CDR3 is 13 amino acids long.

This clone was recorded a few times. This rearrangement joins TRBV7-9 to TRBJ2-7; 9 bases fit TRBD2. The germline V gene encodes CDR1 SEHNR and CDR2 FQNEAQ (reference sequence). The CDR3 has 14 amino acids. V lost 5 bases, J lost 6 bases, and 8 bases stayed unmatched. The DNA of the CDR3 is TGTGCCAGCAGCCTATCCAGCGGGGGGCCCGAGCAGTACTTC. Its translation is CASSLSSGGPEQYF. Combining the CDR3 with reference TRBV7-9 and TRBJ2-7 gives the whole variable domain DTGVSQNPRHKITKRGQNVTFRCDPISEHNRLYWYRQTLGQGPEFLTYFQNEAQLEKSRLLSDRFSAERPKGSFSTLEIQRTEQGDSAMYLCASSLSSGGPEQYFGPGTRLTVT.

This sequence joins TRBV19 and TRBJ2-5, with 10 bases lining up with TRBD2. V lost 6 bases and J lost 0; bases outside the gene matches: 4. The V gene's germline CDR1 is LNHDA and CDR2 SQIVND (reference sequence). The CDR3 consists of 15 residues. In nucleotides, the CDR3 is TGTGCCAGTAGATCTCTAGCGGGGGACCAAGAGACCCAGTACTTC. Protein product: CASRSLAGDQETQYF.

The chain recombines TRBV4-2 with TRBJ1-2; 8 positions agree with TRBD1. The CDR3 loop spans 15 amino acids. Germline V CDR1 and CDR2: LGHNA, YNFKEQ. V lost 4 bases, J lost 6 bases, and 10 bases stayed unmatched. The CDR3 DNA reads TGTGCCAGCAGCCGGGAAAAGCTACAGGGGGATGGCTACACCTTC. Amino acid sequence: CASSREKLQGDGYTF.

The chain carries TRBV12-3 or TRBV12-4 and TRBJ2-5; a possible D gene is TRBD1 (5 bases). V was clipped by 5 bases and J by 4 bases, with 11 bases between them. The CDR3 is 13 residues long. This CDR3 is CASSRQSAETQYF. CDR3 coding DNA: TGTGCCAGCAGTCGACAGAGCGCAGAGACCCAGTACTTC.

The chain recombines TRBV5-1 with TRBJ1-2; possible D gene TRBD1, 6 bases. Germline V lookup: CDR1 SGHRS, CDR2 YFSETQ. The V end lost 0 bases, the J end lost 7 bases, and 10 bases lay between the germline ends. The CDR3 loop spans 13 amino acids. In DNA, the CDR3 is TGCGCCAGCAGCTTGGAGACAGGATTTGGCTACACCTTC. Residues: CASSLETGFGYTF.

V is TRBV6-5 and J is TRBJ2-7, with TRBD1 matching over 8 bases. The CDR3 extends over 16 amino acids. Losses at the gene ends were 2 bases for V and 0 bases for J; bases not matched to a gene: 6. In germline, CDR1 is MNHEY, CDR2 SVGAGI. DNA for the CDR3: TGTGCCAGCAGTTACCGATGGGGGACAGGCTCCTACGAGCAGTACTTC. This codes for CASSYRWGTGSYEQYF.

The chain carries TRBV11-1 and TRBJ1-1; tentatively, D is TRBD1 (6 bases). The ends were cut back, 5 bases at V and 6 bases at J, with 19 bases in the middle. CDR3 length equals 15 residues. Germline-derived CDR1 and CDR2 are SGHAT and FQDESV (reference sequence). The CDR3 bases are TGTGCCAGCAGCCCGCGAGACAGGCAAGGCTCTGAAGCTTTCTTT. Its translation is CASSPRDRQGSEAFF.

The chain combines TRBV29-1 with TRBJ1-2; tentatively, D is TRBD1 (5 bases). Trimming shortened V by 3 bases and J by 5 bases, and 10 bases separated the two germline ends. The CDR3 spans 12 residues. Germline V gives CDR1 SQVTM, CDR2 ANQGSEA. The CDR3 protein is CSVEFQGYGYTF. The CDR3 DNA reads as TGCAGCGTTGAGTTTCAGGGTTATGGCTACACCTTC.

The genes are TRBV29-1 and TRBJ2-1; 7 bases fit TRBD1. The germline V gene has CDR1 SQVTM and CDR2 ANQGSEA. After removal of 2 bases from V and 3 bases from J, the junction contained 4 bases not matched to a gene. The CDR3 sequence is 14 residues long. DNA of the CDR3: TGCAGCGTTGAAAGACCAGGGGGCTACAATGAGCAGTTCTTC. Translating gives CSVERPGGYNEQFF.

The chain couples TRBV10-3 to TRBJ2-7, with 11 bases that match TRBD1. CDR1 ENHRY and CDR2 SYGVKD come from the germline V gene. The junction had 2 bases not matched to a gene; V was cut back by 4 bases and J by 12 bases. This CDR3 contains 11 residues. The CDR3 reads CAISGGQGVYF. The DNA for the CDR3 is TGTGCCATCAGTGGGGGACAGGGGGTGTACTTC.

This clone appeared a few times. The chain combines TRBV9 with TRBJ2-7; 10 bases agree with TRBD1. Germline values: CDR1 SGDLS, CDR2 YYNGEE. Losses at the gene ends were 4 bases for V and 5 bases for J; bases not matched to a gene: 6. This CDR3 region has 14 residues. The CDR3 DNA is TGTGCCAGCAGCCCGACGGGACAGGGGAACGAGCAGTACTTC. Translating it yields CASSPTGQGNEQYF.

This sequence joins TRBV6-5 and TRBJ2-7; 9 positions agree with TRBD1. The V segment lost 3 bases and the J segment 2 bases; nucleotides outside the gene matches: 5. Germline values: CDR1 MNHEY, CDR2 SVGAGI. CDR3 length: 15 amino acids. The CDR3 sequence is CASSYRGQGTYEQYF. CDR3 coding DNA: TGTGCCAGCAGTTATCGCGGACAGGGGACCTACGAGCAGTACTTC.

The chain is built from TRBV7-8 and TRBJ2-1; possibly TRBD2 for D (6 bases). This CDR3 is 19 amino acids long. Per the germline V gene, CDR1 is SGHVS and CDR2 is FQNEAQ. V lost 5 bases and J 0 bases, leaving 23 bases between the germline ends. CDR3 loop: CASSQGGVSWGDSYNEQFF. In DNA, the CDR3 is TGTGCCAGCAGCCAGGGCGGGGTAAGTTGGGGTGACTCCTACAATGAGCAGTTCTTC.

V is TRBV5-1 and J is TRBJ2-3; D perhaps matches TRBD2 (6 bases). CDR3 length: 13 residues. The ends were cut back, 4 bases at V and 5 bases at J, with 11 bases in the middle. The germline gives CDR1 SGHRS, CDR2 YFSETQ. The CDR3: CASSGRLRDTQYF. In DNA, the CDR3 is TGCGCCAGCAGCGGGAGGTTAAGAGATACGCAGTATTTT.

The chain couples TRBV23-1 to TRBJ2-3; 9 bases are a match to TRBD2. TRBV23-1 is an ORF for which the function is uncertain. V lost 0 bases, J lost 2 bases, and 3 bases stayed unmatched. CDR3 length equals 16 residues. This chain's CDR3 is CASSQSGGGATDTQYF. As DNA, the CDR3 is TGCGCCAGCAGTCAATCGGGCGGGGGGGCCACAGATACGCAGTATTTT.

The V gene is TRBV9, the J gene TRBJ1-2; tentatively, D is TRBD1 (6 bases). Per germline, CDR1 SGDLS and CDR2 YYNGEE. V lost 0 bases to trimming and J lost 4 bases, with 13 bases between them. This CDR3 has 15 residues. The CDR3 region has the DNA TGTGCCAGCAGCGTAGAGGGGGGGCGCTTCTATGGCTACACCTTC. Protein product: CASSVEGGRFYGYTF.

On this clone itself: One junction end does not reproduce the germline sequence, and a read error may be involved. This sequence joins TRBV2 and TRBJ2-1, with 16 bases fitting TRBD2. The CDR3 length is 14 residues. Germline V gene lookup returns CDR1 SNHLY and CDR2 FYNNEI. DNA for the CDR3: TGTGCCAGCAGACCGGGACTAGCGGGGGGGCTTATGCTCTTC. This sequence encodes CASRPGLAGGLMLF.

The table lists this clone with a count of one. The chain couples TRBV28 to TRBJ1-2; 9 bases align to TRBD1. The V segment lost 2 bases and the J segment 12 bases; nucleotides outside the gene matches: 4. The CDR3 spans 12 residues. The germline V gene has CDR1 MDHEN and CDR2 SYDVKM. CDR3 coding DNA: TGTGCCAGCAGTTTAAACAGGGGGCCCAACACCTTC. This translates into CASSLNRGPNTF.

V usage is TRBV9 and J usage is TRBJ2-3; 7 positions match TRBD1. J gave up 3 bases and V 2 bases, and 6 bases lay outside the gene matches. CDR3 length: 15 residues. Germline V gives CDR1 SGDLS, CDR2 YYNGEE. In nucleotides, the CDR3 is TGTGCCAGCAGCGTTGACAGGGATTTTACAGATACGCAGTATTTT. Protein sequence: CASSVDRDFTDTQYF.

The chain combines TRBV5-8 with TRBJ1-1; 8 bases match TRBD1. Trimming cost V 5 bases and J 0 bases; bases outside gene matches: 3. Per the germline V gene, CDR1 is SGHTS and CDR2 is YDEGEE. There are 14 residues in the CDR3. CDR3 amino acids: CASSKDRVNTEAFF. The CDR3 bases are TGTGCCAGCAGTAAGGACAGGGTGAACACTGAAGCTTTCTTT.

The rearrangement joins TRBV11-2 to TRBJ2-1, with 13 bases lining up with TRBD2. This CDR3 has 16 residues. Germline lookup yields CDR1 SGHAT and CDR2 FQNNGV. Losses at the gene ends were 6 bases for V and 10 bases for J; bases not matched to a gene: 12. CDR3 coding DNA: TGTGCCAGCAGATTAACAAGGACTAGCGGGGGTTACGAGCAGTTCTTC. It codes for CASRLTRTSGGYEQFF.